The clone carrying this TCR beta chain came up many times. TCRdb processed the RACE reads anew with MiXCR; each CDR3 protein has one entry. The sample has more than 250,000 distinct CDR3 sequences, more than 6.5% seen once. This specimen belongs to a study of human T cells and chemical hapten exposure. Study background: Sensitization was performed using 2% DPC on an approximately 2 cm by approximately 2 cm upper inner arm skin site. The study traced per-sample TCR yield variation mainly to small differences in pooled library volumes.

Indicated time point: pre-sensitization, week 0. As for treatment: therapeutic diphenylcyclopropenone sensitization with weekly scalp DPC. This CDR3 has 13 residues. Unmatched junction bases numbered 8, after V lost 2 bases and J lost 10 bases. Germline V lookup: CDR1 DFQATT, CDR2 SNEGSKA (reference sequence). This clonotype was sampled from a woman in her thirties or forties with alopecia areata. Some clones in this sample may be carry-over from other donors' samples. This chain joins TRBV20-1 and TRBJ2-1, with 7 bases matching TRBD1. The material was whole blood, obtained in connection with sensitization to the hapten diphenylcyclopropenone (DPC). This CDR3 reads CSARNPGGREQFF. DNA for the CDR3: TGCAGTGCTAGAAACCCAGGGGGAAGGGAGCAGTTCTTC.